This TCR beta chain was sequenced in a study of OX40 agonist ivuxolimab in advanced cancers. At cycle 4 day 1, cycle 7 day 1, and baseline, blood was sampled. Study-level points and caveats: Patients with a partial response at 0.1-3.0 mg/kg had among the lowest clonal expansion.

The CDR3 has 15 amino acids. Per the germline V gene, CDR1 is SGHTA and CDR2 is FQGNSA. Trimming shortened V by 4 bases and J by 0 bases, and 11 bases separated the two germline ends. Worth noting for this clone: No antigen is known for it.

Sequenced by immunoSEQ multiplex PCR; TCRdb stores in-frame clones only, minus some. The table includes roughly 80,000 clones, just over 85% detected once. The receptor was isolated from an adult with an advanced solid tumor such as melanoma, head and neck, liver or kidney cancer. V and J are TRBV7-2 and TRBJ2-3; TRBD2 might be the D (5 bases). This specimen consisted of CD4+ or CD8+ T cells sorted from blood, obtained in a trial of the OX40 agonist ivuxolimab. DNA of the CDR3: TGTGCCAGCAGCTCCGACTACCTTAGCACAGATACGCAGTATTTT. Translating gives CASSSDYLSTDTQYF.